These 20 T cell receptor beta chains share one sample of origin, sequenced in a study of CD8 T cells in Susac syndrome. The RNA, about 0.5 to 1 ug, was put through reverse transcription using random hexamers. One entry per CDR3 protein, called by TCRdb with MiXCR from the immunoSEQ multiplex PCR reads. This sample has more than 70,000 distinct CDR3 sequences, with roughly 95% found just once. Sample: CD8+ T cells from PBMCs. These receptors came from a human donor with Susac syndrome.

The CDR3 DNA sequence: TGTGCCGTGGACGAAGGCAGGGGCTACGAGCAGTACTTC. The encoded protein is CAVDEGRGYEQYF. The chain joins TRBV10-3 to TRBJ2-7; weak D call: TRBD1 (6 bases). V lost 11 bases to trimming and J lost 3 bases, with 17 bases between them. Germline-derived CDR1 and CDR2 are ENHRY and SYGVKD. The CDR3 sequence is 13 residues long.

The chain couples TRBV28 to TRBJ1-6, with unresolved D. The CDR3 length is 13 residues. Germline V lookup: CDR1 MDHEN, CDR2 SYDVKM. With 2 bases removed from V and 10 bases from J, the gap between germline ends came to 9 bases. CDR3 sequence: CASSLSIISPLHF. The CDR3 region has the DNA TGTGCCAGCAGTTTAAGCATAATCTCACCCCTCCACTTT. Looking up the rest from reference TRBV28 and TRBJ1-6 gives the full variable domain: DVKVTQSSRYLVKRTGEKVFLECVQDMDHENMFWYRQDPGLGLRLIYFSYDVKMKEKGDIPEGYSVSREKKERFSLILESASTNQTSMYLCASSLSIISPLHFGNGTRLTVT.

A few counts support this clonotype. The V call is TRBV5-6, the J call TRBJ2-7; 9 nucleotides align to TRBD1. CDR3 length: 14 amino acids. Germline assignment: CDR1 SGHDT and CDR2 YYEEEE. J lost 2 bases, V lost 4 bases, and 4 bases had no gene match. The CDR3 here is CASSGGQGAYEQYF. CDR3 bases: TGTGCCAGCAGCGGGGGACAGGGTGCCTACGAGCAGTACTTC.

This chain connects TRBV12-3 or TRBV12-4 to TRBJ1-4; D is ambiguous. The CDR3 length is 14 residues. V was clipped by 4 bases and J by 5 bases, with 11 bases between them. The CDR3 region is CASSSEAENEKLFF. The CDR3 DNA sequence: TGTGCCAGCAGTTCCGAAGCAGAAAATGAAAAACTGTTTTTT.

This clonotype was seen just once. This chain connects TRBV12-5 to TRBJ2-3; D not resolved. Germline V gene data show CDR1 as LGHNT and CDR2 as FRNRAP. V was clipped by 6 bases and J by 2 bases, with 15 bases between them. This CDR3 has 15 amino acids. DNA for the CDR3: TGTGCTAGTGGACCCCGACCTCCGACCACAGATACGCAGTATTTT. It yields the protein CASGPRPPTTDTQYF.

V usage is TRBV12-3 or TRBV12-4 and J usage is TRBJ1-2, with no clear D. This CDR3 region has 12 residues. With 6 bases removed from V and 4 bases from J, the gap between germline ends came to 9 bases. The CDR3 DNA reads TGTGCCAGCAGAGGTTTTGGCTATGGCTACACCTTC. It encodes CASRGFGYGYTF.

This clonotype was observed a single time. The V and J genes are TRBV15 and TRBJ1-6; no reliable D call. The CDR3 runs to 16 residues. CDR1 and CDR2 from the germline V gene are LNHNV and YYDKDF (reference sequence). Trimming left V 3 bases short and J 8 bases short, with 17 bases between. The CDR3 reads CATSSRGALIDSPLHF. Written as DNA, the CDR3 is TGTGCCACCAGCAGCCGGGGTGCCCTAATAGATTCACCCCTCCACTTT.

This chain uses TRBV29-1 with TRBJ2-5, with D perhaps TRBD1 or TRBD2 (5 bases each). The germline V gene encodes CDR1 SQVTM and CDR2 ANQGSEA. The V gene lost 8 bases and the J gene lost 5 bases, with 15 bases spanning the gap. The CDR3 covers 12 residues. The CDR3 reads CSTERGVETQYF. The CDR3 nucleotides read TGCAGCACCGAACGAGGGGTGGAGACCCAGTACTTC.

For the CDR3, the DNA is TGTGCCAGCAGTCCCAACGAATTAGCGGGGGAGGGAGAGACCCAGTACTTC. It codes for CASSPNELAGEGETQYF. The V call is TRBV25-1, the J call TRBJ2-5; 9 positions agree with TRBD2. Looked up from germline, CDR1 is MGHDK and CDR2 is SYGVNS. This CDR3 is built from 17 residues. The trim removed 5 bases at V and 4 bases at J, leaving 14 bases unmatched.

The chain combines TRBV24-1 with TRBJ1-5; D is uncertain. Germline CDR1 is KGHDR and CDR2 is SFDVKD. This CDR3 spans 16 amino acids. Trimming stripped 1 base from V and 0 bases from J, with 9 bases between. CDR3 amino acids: CATSDLSGPSNQPQHF. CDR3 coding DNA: TGTGCCACCAGTGATTTATCAGGACCTAGCAATCAGCCCCAGCATTTT.

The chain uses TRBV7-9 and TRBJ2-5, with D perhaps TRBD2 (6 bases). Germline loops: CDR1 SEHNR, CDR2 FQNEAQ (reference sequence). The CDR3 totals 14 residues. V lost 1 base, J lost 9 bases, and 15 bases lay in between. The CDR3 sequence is CASSLEDLREAQYF. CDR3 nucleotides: TGTGCCAGCAGCTTAGAAGACCTTAGGGAGGCCCAGTACTTC.

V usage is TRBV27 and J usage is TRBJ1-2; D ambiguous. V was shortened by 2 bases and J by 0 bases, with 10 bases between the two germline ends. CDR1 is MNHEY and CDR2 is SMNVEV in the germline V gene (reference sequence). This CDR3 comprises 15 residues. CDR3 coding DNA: TGTGCCAGCAGTTTAGGCGGCAGCCCTAACTATGGCTACACCTTC. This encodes CASSLGGSPNYGYTF.

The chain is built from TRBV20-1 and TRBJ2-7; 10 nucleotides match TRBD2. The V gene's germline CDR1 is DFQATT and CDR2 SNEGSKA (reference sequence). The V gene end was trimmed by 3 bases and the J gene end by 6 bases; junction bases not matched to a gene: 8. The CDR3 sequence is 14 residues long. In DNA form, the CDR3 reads TGCAGTGCTAGTCTCAGCGGGGGGGCTTCCGAGCAGTACTTC. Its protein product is CSASLSGGASEQYF.

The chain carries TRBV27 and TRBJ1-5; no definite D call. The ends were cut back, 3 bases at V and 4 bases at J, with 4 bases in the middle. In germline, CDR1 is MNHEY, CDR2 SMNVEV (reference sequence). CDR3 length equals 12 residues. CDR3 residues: CASSFLNQPQHF. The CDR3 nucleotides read TGTGCCAGCAGTTTTTTGAATCAGCCCCAGCATTTT.

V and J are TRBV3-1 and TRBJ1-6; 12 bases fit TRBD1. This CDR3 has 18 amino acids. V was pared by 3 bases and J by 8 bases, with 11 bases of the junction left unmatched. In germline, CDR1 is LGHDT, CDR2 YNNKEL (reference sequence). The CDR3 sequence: CASSQGDPGQGAYSPLHF. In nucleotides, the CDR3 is TGTGCCAGCAGCCAGGGTGATCCGGGACAGGGGGCTTATTCACCCCTCCACTTT.

DNA for the CDR3: TGCAGCGTGATAAGCGGGGGCGCCTACAATGAGCAGTTCTTC. It translates to CSVISGGAYNEQFF. The genes are TRBV29-1 and TRBJ2-1, with 8 bases that match TRBD2. CDR3 length: 14 residues. Trimming removed 6 bases from V and 2 bases from J; junction bases left unmatched: 6. Germline CDR1 reads SQVTM; CDR2 reads ANQGSEA.

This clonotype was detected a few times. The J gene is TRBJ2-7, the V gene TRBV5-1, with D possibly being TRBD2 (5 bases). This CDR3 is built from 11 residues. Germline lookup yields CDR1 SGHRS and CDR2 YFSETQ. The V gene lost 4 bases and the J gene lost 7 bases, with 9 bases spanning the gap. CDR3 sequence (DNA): TGCGCCAGCAGCGCCACGGGGGAGCAGTACTTC. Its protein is CASSATGEQYF.

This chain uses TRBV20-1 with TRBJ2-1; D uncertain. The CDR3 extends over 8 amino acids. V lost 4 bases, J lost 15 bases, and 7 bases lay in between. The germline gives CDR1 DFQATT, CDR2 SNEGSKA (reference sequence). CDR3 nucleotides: TGCAGTGCTACCGCCAGGTTCTTC. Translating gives CSATARFF.

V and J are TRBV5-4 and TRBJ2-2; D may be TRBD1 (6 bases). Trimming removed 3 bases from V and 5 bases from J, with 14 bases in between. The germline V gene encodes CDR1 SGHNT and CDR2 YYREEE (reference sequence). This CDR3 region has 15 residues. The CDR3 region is CASSSYRDSTGELFF. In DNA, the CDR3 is TGTGCCAGCAGCTCCTACAGGGATAGTACCGGGGAGCTGTTTTTT. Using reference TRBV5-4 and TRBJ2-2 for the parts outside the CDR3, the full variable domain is ETGVTQSPTHLIKTRGQQVTLRCSSQSGHNTVSWYQQALGQGPQFIFQYYREEENGRGNFPPRFSGLQFPNYSSELNVNALELDDSALYLCASSSYRDSTGELFFGEGSRLTVL.

The CDR3 nucleotides read TGCAGCGTAGACTATGAGGGGAATGAGCAGTTCTTC. It encodes CSVDYEGNEQFF. This chain links TRBV29-1 with TRBJ2-1; D may match TRBD1 or TRBD2 (5 bases each). The CDR3 runs to 12 residues. Germline values: CDR1 SQVTM, CDR2 ANQGSEA. Between the trimmed V and J ends, which lost 6 bases and 7 bases, there was a span of 13 bases.